Listed below are T cell receptor beta chains from one sample, sequenced in a study of control samples from healthy donors and cancer patients. TCRdb's copy holds only in-frame clones and misses some; the assay was immunoSEQ multiplex PCR. The sample gives almost 95,000 clones, roughly nine tenths of which show up once; more than 3.5% is in the top ten. The sequencing sample was made of blood. The receptor set was obtained from a woman in her late teens or twenties in good health. Both conserved end residues are part of each CDR3. Fields, in order: J gene, D gene, clone size, V gene, CDR3 protein, CDR3 DNA. The D gene is left open where the match is weak. The listing skips clone size in some rows; elsewhere it reads once, few, many or a size class.

TRBJ1-1 | . | . | TRBV5-1 | CASRLQEGTSRSEAFF | TGCGCCAGCAGACTTCAGGAGGGGACATCGAGGTCTGAAGCTTTCTTT
TRBJ1-1 | TRBD1 | many | TRBV7-7 | CASRPGQENTEAFF | TGTGCCAGCAGACCGGGACAGGAGAACACTGAAGCTTTCTTT
TRBJ1-4 | . | . | TRBV27 | CASRQGAATNEKLFF | TGTGCCAGCAGACAGGGAGCTGCAACTAATGAAAAACTGTTTTTT
TRBJ2-7 | . | . | TRBV27 | CASKGGTQPYEQYF | TGTGCCAGTAAAGGGGGGACTCAACCCTACGAGCAGTACTTC
TRBJ1-6 | TRBD1 | . | TRBV4-1 | CASSQRQTGSGDSPLHF | TGCGCCAGCAGCCAGAGACAGACAGGGTCTGGGGATTCACCCCTCCACTTT
TRBJ1-2 | . | once | TRBV9 | CASSEVPHSRGGHGYTF | TGTGCCAGCAGCGAGGTTCCCCACTCCAGGGGAGGCCATGGCTACACCTTC
TRBJ1-2 | . | once | TRBV19 | CASSTRSSYGYTF | TGTGCCAGTAGTACGCGGAGTTCATATGGCTACACCTTC
TRBJ2-7 | TRBD1 | . | TRBV19 | CASSKAGGNEQYF | TGTGCCAGTAGTAAAGCAGGGGGCAACGAGCAGTACTTC
TRBJ1-1 | . | . | TRBV27 | CASSLVGVDTEAFF | TGTGCCAGCAGTTTAGTGGGGGTGGATACTGAAGCTTTCTTT
TRBJ1-5 | TRBD1 | . | TRBV24-1 | CATSDPGLGQGQHF | TGTGCCACCAGTGATCCGGGGCTGGGACAGGGGCAGCATTTT
TRBJ1-2 | . | once | TRBV27 | CATSPGALNYGYTF | TGTGCCACCTCGCCAGGGGCCCTCAACTATGGCTACACCTTC
TRBJ2-7 | . | . | TRBV29-1 | CSVPLGQKQYF | TGCAGCGTGCCTTTAGGGCAAAAGCAGTACTTC
TRBJ2-7 | . | . | TRBV25-1 | CASSDSYEQYF | TGTGCCAGCAGTGACTCCTACGAGCAGTACTTC
TRBJ1-5 | . | . | TRBV10-3 | CAIRGGGSNQPQHF | TGTGCCATTCGGGGCGGGGGTAGCAATCAGCCCCAGCATTTT
TRBJ2-5 | TRBD2 | . | TRBV2 | CASRRAGGKETQYF | TGTGCCAGCAGGCGAGCGGGGGGAAAAGAGACCCAGTACTTC
TRBJ1-5 | . | once | TRBV12-3/TRBV12-4 | CASSLEAAQPQHF | TGTGCCAGCAGTCTAGAGGCCGCACAGCCCCAGCATTTT
TRBJ1-1 | . | . | TRBV5-1 | CASSTMLGMNTEAFF | TGCGCCAGCAGCACGATGTTGGGGATGAACACTGAAGCTTTCTTT
TRBJ2-3 | . | . | TRBV6-5 | CASSYLGITDTQYF | TGTGCCAGCAGTTACTTAGGGATCACAGATACGCAGTATTTT
TRBJ2-3 | TRBD2 | once | TRBV3-1/TRBV3-2 | CASSPLLAGGPDTQYF | TGTGCCAGCAGCCCCCTATTAGCGGGGGGCCCGGATACGCAGTATTTT
TRBJ2-3 | TRBD2 | once | TRBV6-5 | CASRNSGGADTQYF | TGTGCCAGCAGGAACAGCGGGGGGGCAGATACGCAGTATTTT